What follows are 19 T cell receptor beta chains derived from one specimen sequenced in a study of T cell responses to AZD1222 COVID-19 vaccine (dated by TCRdb to the early 2020s). The library was built by means of the immunoSEQ multiplex PCR assay. The immuneACCESS repertoire file appears here via TCRdb, limited to in-frame rearrangements. These files lack a portion of the clones; in checked studies, under half of the deficit traces to unresolved V genes, and the cause of the others is not known. This sample comprises about 140,000 clones, roughly 90% of them detected only once. The leading ten clones occupy roughly 3.4% of the sample. What this sample's time point label stands for: about 28 days (+/-7) after the second vaccine dose. The sequencing here drew on peripheral blood, taken 28 days after the second AZD1222 dose. The receptors were gathered from an adult who received the AZD1222 COVID-19 vaccine.

The V and J genes are TRBV10-3 and TRBJ1-3; D possibly corresponds to TRBD1 (5 bases). V lost 6 bases and J 2 bases, leaving 11 bases between the germline ends. The CDR3 is made up of 14 amino acids. In germline, CDR1 is ENHRY, CDR2 SYGVKD. CDR3 protein: CAIRAGSTGNTIYF. The CDR3 region has the DNA TGTGCCATCAGGGCAGGGTCTACTGGAAACACCATATATTTT.

The V and J genes are TRBV5-1 and TRBJ2-5; D is possibly TRBD2 (7 bases). Germline V gives CDR1 SGHRS, CDR2 YFSETQ. Trimming removed 5 bases at V and 1 base at J, with 12 bases between. CDR3 size: 14 residues. CDR3 DNA: TGCGCCAGCAGGGAGGGGGGGATCCAAGAGACCCAGTACTTC. It codes for CASREGGIQETQYF.

The V gene is TRBV7-8, the J gene TRBJ1-3; 10 nucleotides agree with TRBD1. V shed 5 bases and J 4 bases; nucleotides not matched to a gene: 5. CDR1 and CDR2 from the germline V gene are SGHVS and FQNEAQ. The CDR3 totals 15 residues. CDR3 DNA sequence: TGTGCCAGCAGCCCCGACAGGGGGCAAGGAAACACCATATATTTT. Its protein is CASSPDRGQGNTIYF.

The chain has TRBV25-1 and TRBJ2-3; the D gene could be TRBD1 or TRBD2 (5 bases each). The length of the CDR3 is 16 residues. The germline V gene has CDR1 MGHDK and CDR2 SYGVNS. V was cut by 4 bases and J by 4 bases, with 18 bases left in between. The CDR3 here is CASSGPRGTNPDTQYF. CDR3 bases: TGTGCCAGCAGTGGTCCAAGAGGGACGAATCCAGATACGCAGTATTTT.

The chain links TRBV7-2 to TRBJ1-1, with D possibly being TRBD1 (5 bases). Per germline, CDR1 SGHTA and CDR2 FQGNSA. V was trimmed by 5 bases and J by 4 bases, leaving 17 bases between them. There are 15 residues in the CDR3. CDR3 in amino acids: CASSVWVGGGTEAFF. The CDR3 DNA reads TGTGCCAGCAGCGTCTGGGTCGGGGGTGGCACTGAAGCTTTCTTT.

The V gene is TRBV30, the J gene TRBJ1-2, with D possibly being TRBD1 (5 bases). Germline CDR1 reads GTSNPN; CDR2 reads SVGIG (reference sequence). This CDR3 is 13 amino acids long. V lost 3 bases and J lost 2, with 10 bases in between. The CDR3 sequence: CAWSVRENYGYTF. As DNA, the CDR3 is TGTGCCTGGAGCGTCAGGGAGAACTATGGCTACACCTTC.

CDR3 coding DNA: TGTGCCAGTAGCCCTCAGGTGTTGGGAAACACCATATATTTT. Protein sequence: CASSPQVLGNTIYF. This chain links TRBV19 with TRBJ1-3; D is unclear. Trimming took 6 bases from V and 4 from J, leaving 13 bases between them. The V gene's germline CDR1 is LNHDA and CDR2 SQIVND (reference sequence). This CDR3 is built from 14 residues. The complete variable domain, with remaining parts taken from reference TRBV19 and TRBJ1-3, reads DGGITQSPKYLFRKEGQNVTLSCEQNLNHDAMYWYRQDPGQGLRLIYYSQIVNDFQKGDIAEGYSVSREKKESFPLTVTSAQKNPTAFYLCASSPQVLGNTIYFGEGSWLTVV.

The count of this clone is one. The chain employs TRBV6-1 and TRBJ1-1, with 11 bases that match TRBD1. This CDR3 contains 16 residues. Trimming cost V 0 bases and J 5 bases; bases outside gene matches: 5. The germline V gene has CDR1 MNHNS and CDR2 SASEGT. CDR3 in amino acids: CASSEAGTGGETEAFF. As DNA, the CDR3 is TGTGCCAGCAGTGAAGCAGGGACAGGGGGTGAAACTGAAGCTTTCTTT.

The gene calls are TRBV19 and TRBJ1-2, with 9 bases matching TRBD1. CDR1 and CDR2 (germline): LNHDA, SQIVND (reference sequence). The ends lost 7 bases at V and 6 bases at J; junction bases unmatched: 6. This CDR3 region has 13 residues. CDR3 in DNA: TGTGCCAGTACCCTGACAGGGGGGAATGGCTACACCTTC. Protein: CASTLTGGNGYTF.

The chain combines TRBV7-3 with TRBJ2-1; 9 bases align to TRBD1. The CDR3 sequence is 16 residues long. The trim removed 2 bases at V and 10 bases at J, leaving 12 bases unmatched. CDR1 and CDR2 (germline): SGHTA, FQGTGA. The DNA for the CDR3 is TGTGCCAGCAGCTTACCTCTGGGACAGGGTGCCGGGGAGCAGTTCTTC. Translating it yields CASSLPLGQGAGEQFF.

CDR3 DNA sequence: TGTGCCTGGAGTCAGCCGAATTCACCCCTCCACTTT. This sequence encodes CAWSQPNSPLHF. The rearrangement joins TRBV30 to TRBJ1-6; D not resolved. This CDR3 has 12 amino acids. Trimming shortened V by 2 bases and J by 7 bases, and 6 bases separated the two germline ends. CDR1 GTSNPN and CDR2 SVGIG come from the germline V gene (reference sequence).

This sequence joins TRBV10-2 and TRBJ2-5; 11 nucleotides match TRBD2. CDR1 WSHSY and CDR2 SAAADI come from the germline V gene. V dropped 3 bases and J dropped 5; count of bases not matched to a gene: 5. This CDR3 region has 15 residues. The CDR3 loop is CASSELAGVLETQYF. In nucleotides, the CDR3 is TGCGCCAGCAGTGAACTAGCGGGAGTTTTGGAGACCCAGTACTTC.

This clone was seen just once. This chain connects TRBV6-2 or TRBV6-3 to TRBJ2-5; TRBD1 or TRBD2 may be the D gene (5 bases each). Germline CDR1 reads MNHEY; CDR2 reads SVGEGT. V gave up 0 bases and J gave up 4 bases, with 9 bases separating them. The CDR3 spans 14 residues. The CDR3, as DNA: TGTGCCAGCAGTTACTCCGGGACCCCAGAGACCCAGTACTTC. Translated: CASSYSGTPETQYF.

The CDR3 is CASSQDRDTEAFF. As DNA, the CDR3 is TGCGCCAGCAGCCAAGACAGGGACACTGAAGCTTTCTTT. This chain links TRBV4-3 with TRBJ1-1, with D tentatively TRBD1 (5 bases). Germline V gene data show CDR1 as LGHNA and CDR2 as YSLEER. This CDR3 is built from 13 residues. Trimming shortened V by 0 bases and J by 3 bases, and 5 bases separated the two germline ends.

This sequence joins TRBV28 and TRBJ2-3; weak D call: TRBD2 (5 bases). Germline CDR1 and CDR2: MDHEN and SYDVKM. The V gene lost 10 bases and the J gene lost 2 bases, with 16 bases spanning the gap. The CDR3 runs to 14 residues. CDR3 loop: CATGSGGSTDTQYF. In DNA, the CDR3 is TGTGCCACAGGAAGCGGCGGCTCCACAGATACGCAGTATTTT.

The chain recombines TRBV7-2 with TRBJ1-2; tentatively, D is TRBD1 (6 bases). The ends were cut back, 3 bases at V and 4 bases at J, with 12 bases in the middle. This CDR3 has 14 amino acids. CDR1 and CDR2 (germline): SGHTA, FQGNSA. CDR3 sequence reads: CASSFQTGTYGYTF. CDR3 bases: TGTGCCAGCAGCTTCCAGACAGGTACCTATGGCTACACCTTC.

The chain recombines TRBV18 with TRBJ2-7; TRBD1 matches 7 bases. The length of the CDR3 is 13 residues. Germline trimming cut 4 bases from V and 1 base from J; bases unmatched to any gene: 1. Per the germline V gene, CDR1 is KGHSH and CDR2 is LQKENI. CDR3 residues: CASSLGQSYEQYF. The DNA of the CDR3 is TGTGCCAGCTCACTGGGACAGTCCTACGAGCAGTACTTC.

The CDR3 DNA sequence: TGTGCCAGCAGTTCTACAGGGCTCAATGAAAAACTGTTTTTT. Amino acid sequence: CASSSTGLNEKLFF. The chain carries TRBV6-5 and TRBJ1-4; a weak D match, TRBD1 (6 bases). Deletions cut 4 bases from V and 5 bases from J, with 11 bases between. The CDR3 sequence is 14 residues long. The germline V gene encodes CDR1 MNHEY and CDR2 SVGAGI.

This chain connects TRBV12-5 to TRBJ1-1; a possible D gene is TRBD1 (6 bases). CDR3 length: 13 residues. Trimming cost V 5 bases and J 3 bases, with 10 bases left between them. Germline loops: CDR1 LGHNT, CDR2 FRNRAP. The DNA for the CDR3 is TGTGCTAGTGGTCAAGGGGGAGACACTGAAGCTTTCTTT. This translates into CASGQGGDTEAFF.